These T cell receptor beta chains were read from a single sample in a study of Ad26.COV2.S vaccination and SARS-CoV-2 variants. The repertoire was sequenced with immunoSEQ multiplex PCR; TCRdb's copy has only in-frame clones and lacks some. The data show approximately 420,000 clones, approximately 87% seen once. Material: peripheral blood, obtained in a trial of Ad26.COV2.S vaccine versus placebo. These receptors were taken from a person between 18 and 65 years old who received the Ad26.COV2.S COVID-19 vaccine or a placebo. Both conserved end residues are part of each CDR3. D genes are given only for firm matches. Clone size is given for some rows only: seen once, a few or many times, or a class if the clone is expanded.

NA	TRBJ2-5	TRBV29-1	NA	TGCAGCGTTGAACAGGGTACGGAGACCCAGTACTTC	CSVEQGTETQYF
NA	TRBJ1-6	TRBV5-6	NA	TGTGCCAGCAGCTTACCAGGGGTATCACCCCTCCACTTT	CASSLPGVSPLHF
NA	TRBJ2-7	TRBV28	NA	TGTGCCAGCAACAGAAATCAACTCTACGAGCAGTACTTC	CASNRNQLYEQYF
NA	TRBJ2-1	TRBV19	NA	TGTGCCAGTAGTATAGGTAACAGCTACAATGAGCAGTTCTTC	CASSIGNSYNEQFF
NA	TRBJ2-7	TRBV7-9	NA	TGTGCCAGCAGCACCTCCCGGGACACCCTCTCCTACGAGCAGTACTTC	CASSTSRDTLSYEQYF
NA	TRBJ2-1	TRBV20-1	NA	TGCAGTGCTAGTACGAGACACAATGAGCAGTTCTTC	CSASTRHNEQFF
NA	TRBJ2-6	TRBV29-1	NA	TGCAGCGTTGTGTTAGGGGCCAACGTCCTGACTTTC	CSVVLGANVLTF
TRBD1	TRBJ1-4	TRBV5-5	once	TGTGCCAGCAGCGGGGTGGCAGGGGGGTATGAAAAACTGTTTTTT	CASSGVAGGYEKLFF
TRBD1	TRBJ2-7	TRBV19	NA	TGTGCCAGTAGTATGGGGGACAGCTCCTACGAGCAGTACTTC	CASSMGDSSYEQYF
TRBD2	TRBJ2-3	TRBV5-1	NA	TGCGCCAGCAGCTTGGGAGCTAGCGGCCTCGGAAATACGCAGTATTTT	CASSLGASGLGNTQYF
TRBD1	TRBJ1-5	TRBV19	medium-sized	TGTGCCAGTAGTACTCAGGGGGGTAGCAATCAGCCCCAGCATTTT	CASSTQGGSNQPQHF
TRBD1	TRBJ2-1	TRBV28	once	TGTGCCAGCAGTTTCCCAGGGGGCGCCTACAATGAGCAGTTCTTC	CASSFPGGAYNEQFF
TRBD1	TRBJ2-7	TRBV4-2	NA	TGTGCCAGCAGCCAGTATATACCGGGACAGGTCCTCGAAAAGACCTACGAGCAGTACTTC	CASSQYIPGQVLEKTYEQYF